One and the same sample provided the 2 T cell receptor beta chains below, sequenced in a study of T cells in Graves' hyperthyroidism and ophthalmopathy. What was amplified from RNA transcripts were TCR beta CDR3 regions. HTBI primers were used for first-round RT-PCR of the TCR CDR3. TCRdb reprocessed the multiplex PCR reads via MiXCR and lists one record per CDR3 protein. The table includes 490,000 or so distinct CDR3 sequences, around a fifth detected once. The sample taken for sequencing was blood. Receptors were obtained from a woman between 70 and 85 years old with Graves' ophthalmopathy.

V gene TRBV29-1 combines with J gene TRBJ1-1, with D maybe TRBD1 (5 bases). Per the germline V gene, CDR1 is SQVTM and CDR2 is ANQGSEA. Trimming took 4 bases from V and 8 from J, leaving 14 bases between them. This CDR3 has 12 amino acids. DNA for the CDR3: TGCAGCGTTGCGGGACGGGGGAGGGAAGCTTTCTTT. Its translation: CSVAGRGREAFF.

This clonotype has just a few counts. J is TRBJ2-3 and V is TRBV30; perhaps TRBD1 as D (6 bases). Between the trimmed V and J ends, which lost 5 bases and 2 bases, there was a span of 20 bases. The CDR3 runs 16 residues. The V gene's germline CDR1 is GTSNPN and CDR2 SVGIG (reference sequence). The CDR3 reads CAWGDPLRGNTDTQYF. CDR3 sequence (DNA): TGTGCCTGGGGAGACCCCTTGAGGGGGAACACAGATACGCAGTATTTT.